These T cell receptor beta chains were read from a single sample in a study of identical twins. One entry per CDR3 protein, called by TCRdb with MiXCR from the 5' RACE reads. The table shows more than 1.5 million distinct CDR3 sequences, with about 32% occurring only once. Sample: cord blood. Receptors originate from a newborn girl in good health. CDR3s include the opening cysteine and the closing phenylalanine or tryptophan. The order of the fields is CDR3 length, clone size, V gene, CDR3 protein. A row's size may be missing; if present it is once, few, many or a size class.

len: 13; abundance: NA; v_gene: TRBV3-1; CDR3aa: CASSRKINTEAFF
len: 16; abundance: NA; v_gene: TRBV15; CDR3aa: CATSRRGLSSTDTQYF
len: 14; abundance: NA; v_gene: TRBV28; CDR3aa: CASSPYSKVYEQYF
len: 15; abundance: few; v_gene: TRBV5-1; CDR3aa: CASSSIEGIHYGYTF
len: 16; abundance: NA; v_gene: TRBV14; CDR3aa: CASSQESLPNTGELFF
len: 14; abundance: NA; v_gene: TRBV7-9; CDR3aa: CASSPGPLGTEAFF
len: 13; abundance: NA; v_gene: TRBV20-1; CDR3aa: CSARTTGLTEAFF
len: 15; abundance: NA; v_gene: TRBV5-1; CDR3aa: CASSTGTAENTEAFF
len: 15; abundance: NA; v_gene: TRBV20-1; CDR3aa: CSARRAGRYTGELFF
len: 14; abundance: few; v_gene: TRBV9; CDR3aa: CASSVADLYNEQFF
len: 14; abundance: NA; v_gene: TRBV29-1; CDR3aa: CSVLKEGGPDTQYF
len: 16; abundance: few; v_gene: TRBV11-2; CDR3aa: CASSLGTWTVNYGYTF
len: 18; abundance: few; v_gene: TRBV28; CDR3aa: CASSFGLASLDPQETQYF
len: 16; abundance: NA; v_gene: TRBV27; CDR3aa: CASRSLAGGPTDTQYF
len: 17; abundance: NA; v_gene: TRBV3-1; CDR3aa: CASSPRRSGRSTDTQYF
len: 13; abundance: once; v_gene: TRBV27; CDR3aa: CASSLRSGTAQYF
len: 15; abundance: NA; v_gene: TRBV11-2; CDR3aa: CASSLSRFGWDGYTF
len: 12; abundance: few; v_gene: TRBV28; CDR3aa: CASSLPREKLFF
len: 13; abundance: many; v_gene: TRBV5-1; CDR3aa: CASSLTNNEKLFF
len: 15; abundance: NA; v_gene: TRBV10-3; CDR3aa: CAITVGGGSNYGYTF
len: 14; abundance: few; v_gene: TRBV18; CDR3aa: CASSPGRVTVTQYF
len: 16; abundance: NA; v_gene: TRBV6-5; CDR3aa: CASSYSLTGLKQEAFF
len: 14; abundance: NA; v_gene: TRBV2; CDR3aa: CASSDPAYSYEQYF
len: 13; abundance: many; v_gene: TRBV12-3/TRBV12-4; CDR3aa: CASSFRGGETQYF
len: 13; abundance: NA; v_gene: TRBV18; CDR3aa: CASSVHPTDTQYF
len: 12; abundance: NA; v_gene: TRBV12-3/TRBV12-4; CDR3aa: CASRKNGGEQYF
len: 13; abundance: few; v_gene: TRBV4-1; CDR3aa: CASSRVGVLGAFF
len: 15; abundance: few; v_gene: TRBV6-6; CDR3aa: CASSPPTGGPYEQYF
len: 14; abundance: NA; v_gene: TRBV2; CDR3aa: CASSEEGMNTEAFF
len: 14; abundance: NA; v_gene: TRBV27; CDR3aa: CASREGVMNTEAFF
len: 15; abundance: once; v_gene: TRBV5-1; CDR3aa: CASSPTSGEIGEQYF
len: 13; abundance: NA; v_gene: TRBV6-2/TRBV6-3; CDR3aa: CASSYPREAEQFF
len: 13; abundance: many; v_gene: TRBV7-2; CDR3aa: CASSSGGPYEQYF
len: 16; abundance: NA; v_gene: TRBV20-1; CDR3aa: CSARDPNKGADYGYTF
len: 18; abundance: few; v_gene: TRBV4-1; CDR3aa: CASSQSNGGPSSYNEQFF
len: 15; abundance: NA; v_gene: TRBV6-2/TRBV6-3; CDR3aa: CASSYSSGYQETQYF
len: 16; abundance: NA; v_gene: TRBV20-1; CDR3aa: CSARDTGGEGNQPQHF
len: 13; abundance: NA; v_gene: TRBV6-1; CDR3aa: CASTPGLTDEQYF
len: 15; abundance: NA; v_gene: TRBV20-1; CDR3aa: CSARDLGQVNTEAFF
len: 17; abundance: few; v_gene: TRBV11-2; CDR3aa: CASRPFRLTDDNYGYTF
len: 15; abundance: few; v_gene: TRBV12-3/TRBV12-4; CDR3aa: CASRPTGKASYGYTF
len: 14; abundance: few; v_gene: TRBV20-1; CDR3aa: CSARWQADQETQYF
len: 16; abundance: NA; v_gene: TRBV6-5; CDR3aa: CASSYRTSGVSYEQYF
len: 14; abundance: many; v_gene: TRBV7-9; CDR3aa: CASSLLESSYEQYF
len: 13; abundance: NA; v_gene: TRBV20-1; CDR3aa: CSLRGRMNTEAFF
len: 13; abundance: few; v_gene: TRBV28; CDR3aa: CASSFQGLGEAFF
len: 19; abundance: few; v_gene: TRBV6-1; CDR3aa: CASSGTPTGRFPTNEKLFF
len: 13; abundance: few; v_gene: TRBV2; CDR3aa: CAGRTASNTEAFF
len: 15; abundance: many; v_gene: TRBV4-1; CDR3aa: CASSLSGRSQETQYF
len: 14; abundance: NA; v_gene: TRBV2; CDR3aa: CASSWTRTGGEQFF
len: 14; abundance: NA; v_gene: TRBV20-1; CDR3aa: CSAGILQGSHGYTF
len: 15; abundance: few; v_gene: TRBV12-3/TRBV12-4; CDR3aa: CASSFRTSGRYEQYF
len: 14; abundance: few; v_gene: TRBV28; CDR3aa: CASSFAGGSEKLFF